The sequence of this T cell receptor (beta chain) was determined in a study of OX40 agonist ivuxolimab in advanced cancers. Whole-study context: Under the entry rules, prior anti-PD-1, anti-PD-L1 or anti-CTLA-4 therapy was allowed, and 40% had some.

Points from the study as a whole: Low normalized clonal expansion also occurred in some nonresponding patients. There was clonal expansion of CD4+ and CD8+ blood T cells by week 6 at 0.1 to 3.0 mg/kg.

The assay was immunoSEQ multiplex PCR, and TCRdb's table has in-frame clones only and misses some. In the table there are 130,000 or so clones, 93% of which are singletons. Peripheral blood came from all dose cohorts at three timepoints. Of note for this clone: Its antigen remains unknown.

Germline V gene data show CDR1 as MDHEN and CDR2 as SYDVKM. CDR3 length: 15 residues. Trimming left V 5 bases short and J 5 bases short, with 18 bases between. The sequence was obtained from an adult with an advanced solid tumor such as melanoma, head and neck, liver or kidney cancer. The source was CD4+ or CD8+ T cells sorted from blood, collected in a trial of the OX40 agonist ivuxolimab. V gene TRBV28 combines with J gene TRBJ1-2, with D perhaps matching TRBD1 (5 bases). CDR3 amino acids: CASSQGGRFLYGYTF. CDR3 DNA sequence: TGTGCCAGCAGTCAGGGAGGACGGTTCTTGTATGGCTACACCTTC.